What follows are 14 T cell receptor beta chains derived from one specimen sequenced in a study of blood T cell repertoires in COVID-19. The method was immunoSEQ multiplex PCR; TCRdb's version includes in-frame clones alone and lacks a portion of them. Here the sample spans 90,000 to 120,000 clones, 80% to 90% being singletons. Sequencing was done on a sample of PBMCs or T cells enriched from blood (not recorded which). The receptors originated from a woman aged 45-60 years who had recovered from COVID-19.

The chain employs TRBV20-1 and TRBJ2-3; 9 nucleotides line up with TRBD2. CDR1 and CDR2 from the germline V gene are DFQATT and SNEGSKA (reference sequence). There are 15 residues in the CDR3. V lost 3 bases and J lost 4; bases outside the gene matches: 8. The CDR3 is CSASSTGTSSDTQYF. The CDR3 nucleotides read TGCAGTGCTAGTTCAACCGGGACTAGCTCAGATACGCAGTATTTT.

The CDR3 spells CASSRASGDNEQFF. The DNA of the CDR3 is TGTGCCAGCTCACGAGCTAGCGGGGACAATGAGCAGTTCTTC. The V and J genes are TRBV18 and TRBJ2-1; 9 nucleotides match TRBD2. CDR3 size: 14 residues. Germline loops: CDR1 KGHSH, CDR2 LQKENI. After removal of 4 bases from V and 5 bases from J, the junction contained 3 bases not matched to a gene.

This chain connects TRBV5-4 to TRBJ2-1; a weak D match, TRBD2 (5 bases). Trimming took off 3 bases at V and 9 bases at J, with 10 bases between the two ends. This CDR3 region has 12 residues. The germline V gene has CDR1 SGHNT and CDR2 YYREEE (reference sequence). The CDR3 DNA follows: TGTGCCAGCAGCTCCGTCAGCGGTGAGCAGTTCTTC. Protein: CASSSVSGEQFF. Combining the CDR3 with reference TRBV5-4 and TRBJ2-1 gives the whole variable domain ETGVTQSPTHLIKTRGQQVTLRCSSQSGHNTVSWYQQALGQGPQFIFQYYREEENGRGNFPPRFSGLQFPNYSSELNVNALELDDSALYLCASSSVSGEQFFGPGTRLTVL.

The chain combines TRBV3-1 (or the pseudogene TRBV3-2) with TRBJ2-7, with 7 bases that match TRBD1. Germline V gene data show CDR1 as LGHDT and CDR2 as YNNKEL (reference sequence). J gave up 0 bases and V 6 bases, and 5 bases lay outside the gene matches. This CDR3 is built from 14 residues. DNA of the CDR3: TGTGCCAGCAGAAACCGGGACAGCTCCTACGAGCAGTACTTC. Residues: CASRNRDSSYEQYF.

The chain couples TRBV14 to TRBJ1-1; weak D call: TRBD1 (5 bases). Germline CDR1 is SGHDN and CDR2 is FVKESK. V was shortened by 5 bases and J by 5 bases, with 9 bases between the two germline ends. CDR3 size: 12 residues. This chain's CDR3 is CASSARVTEAFF. The CDR3 DNA is TGTGCCAGCAGCGCCAGGGTTACTGAAGCTTTCTTT. Based on the CDR3 plus reference TRBV14 and TRBJ1-1, the full variable domain is EAGVTQFPSHSVIEKGQTVTLRCDPISGHDNLYWYRRVMGKEIKFLLHFVKESKQDESGMPNNRFLAERTGGTYSTLKVQPAELEDSGVYFCASSARVTEAFFGQGTRLTVV.

The V gene is TRBV29-1, the J gene TRBJ2-3; tentatively, D is TRBD2 (6 bases). V was shortened by 5 bases and J by 4 bases, with 13 bases between the two germline ends. The germline gives CDR1 SQVTM, CDR2 ANQGSEA. There are 13 residues in the CDR3. The chain's CDR3 is CSVNGGTADTQYF. The CDR3, as DNA: TGCAGCGTTAATGGCGGGACGGCAGATACGCAGTATTTT.

The chain links TRBV7-3 to TRBJ2-3, with 13 bases that match TRBD2. Germline V gene data show CDR1 as SGHTA and CDR2 as FQGTGA. Trimming at V came to 5 bases and at J to 5 bases, leaving 7 bases not matched to a gene. The CDR3 totals 16 residues. The DNA for the CDR3 is TGTGCCAGCAGCCCAGGACTAGCGGGAGCGGGAGATACGCAGTATTTT. This gives the protein CASSPGLAGAGDTQYF.

The rearrangement links TRBV3-1 (or the pseudogene TRBV3-2) to TRBJ2-5; D is perhaps TRBD1 (6 bases). The CDR3 is 15 amino acids. Trimming removed 4 bases from V and 4 bases from J, with 16 bases in between. Germline assignment: CDR1 LGHDT and CDR2 YNNKEL (reference sequence). The CDR3 DNA reads as TGTGCCAGCAGCCCCCGGGACACCTCTAGAGAGACCCAGTACTTC. This translates into CASSPRDTSRETQYF.

The V and J genes are TRBV19 and TRBJ2-5; 7 bases are a match to TRBD2. CDR3 length equals 15 residues. The trim removed 3 bases at V and 1 base at J, leaving 5 bases unmatched. Germline CDR1 and CDR2: LNHDA and SQIVND (reference sequence). Here the CDR3 DNA reads TGTGCCAGTAGTATTAAGGAGCGGGGCCAAGAGACCCAGTACTTC. It codes for CASSIKERGQETQYF. Combining the CDR3 with reference TRBV19 and TRBJ2-5 gives the whole variable domain DGGITQSPKYLFRKEGQNVTLSCEQNLNHDAMYWYRQDPGQGLRLIYYSQIVNDFQKGDIAEGYSVSREKKESFPLTVTSAQKNPTAFYLCASSIKERGQETQYFGPGTRLLVL.

The chain joins TRBV5-4 to TRBJ2-5; the match to TRBD1 covers 9 bases. The CDR3 covers 14 residues. V shed 4 bases and J 5 bases; nucleotides not matched to a gene: 6. Germline CDR1 is SGHNT and CDR2 is YYREEE (reference sequence). The CDR3 protein is CASSPGTGRETQYF. The DNA for the CDR3 is TGTGCCAGCAGCCCAGGGACAGGGCGCGAGACCCAGTACTTC.

The chain employs TRBV14 and TRBJ2-3, with 9 bases that match TRBD1. Germline CDR1 is SGHDN and CDR2 is FVKESK. The CDR3 totals 18 residues. Losses at the gene ends were 5 bases for V and 7 bases for J; bases not matched to a gene: 19. The CDR3 reads CASSRKVPPGTGMNTQYF. CDR3 in DNA: TGTGCCAGCAGCAGAAAAGTGCCCCCCGGGACAGGGATGAATACGCAGTATTTT.

V and J are TRBV18 and TRBJ2-5; a possible D gene is TRBD1 (5 bases). The germline CDR1 and CDR2 sequences are KGHSH and LQKENI. V gave up 1 base and J gave up 3 bases, with 9 bases separating them. The CDR3 is 14 amino acids. The CDR3 bases are TGTGCCAGCTCACCACGGCAGGGTGAAGAGACCCAGTACTTC. Translation gives CASSPRQGEETQYF.

The chain recombines TRBV6-5 with TRBJ2-1, with 7 bases that match TRBD2. Germline V gene data show CDR1 as MNHEY and CDR2 as SVGAGI. This CDR3 is 15 amino acids long. V trimming: 4 bases; J trimming: 9 bases; junction bases outside the gene matches: 12. As DNA, the CDR3 is TGTGCCAGCAGTTCTAGCGGTGGGGATTGGAGTGAGCAGTTCTTC. It translates to CASSSSGGDWSEQFF.

The chain combines TRBV7-9 with TRBJ1-2; D is undetermined. Trimming took 1 base from V and 2 from J, leaving 8 bases between them. CDR3 length equals 14 residues. The germline V gene encodes CDR1 SEHNR and CDR2 FQNEAQ (reference sequence). CDR3 amino acids: CASSLVVQNYGYTF. The CDR3 region has the DNA TGTGCCAGCAGCTTAGTAGTACAGAACTATGGCTACACCTTC.